Here is one T cell receptor (beta chain) with its context. Trimming shortened V by 1 base and J by 3 bases, and 8 bases separated the two germline ends. The germline V gene has CDR1 SGHNT and CDR2 YYREEE (reference sequence). This CDR3 has 13 residues. The sample comes from a study of shared clonotypes between healthy human individuals. Researchers ran the assay at a deep level. Genomic DNA of every subset was divided equally among multiple immunoSEQ plates. Authors' methods: ImmunoSEQ junction-only sequences lacked quality scores, so their filtering differed. Sequencing used immunoSEQ multiplex PCR; TCRdb keeps in-frame clones, though not all of them. V, J and clone size reflect that table, while D and trimming were determined from the DNA. The top ten clones hold about 12% of a sample with about 490,000 clones, around three quarters of them seen once.

Sequenced input: PBMCs. This receptor was taken from a woman in her 40s in good health. Some clones in this sample may be carry-over from other donors' samples. The gene calls are TRBV5-4 and TRBJ2-7, with a weak D call TRBD1 (5 bases). CDR3 nucleotides: TGTGCCAGCAGCTTGCGGCAGGGCTACGAGCAGTACTTC. Its translation: CASSLRQGYEQYF.